These T cell receptor beta chains were read from a single sample in a study of shared clonotypes between healthy human individuals. Sequencing used immunoSEQ multiplex PCR; TCRdb keeps in-frame clones, though not all of them. The data hold about 2.1 million clones, with 93% observed a single time. Sample: naive CD8+ T cells from PBMCs. These receptors were collected from a man younger than 35 in good health. Some clones in this sample may be carry-over from other donors' samples. The CDR3 runs from the conserved cysteine through the conserved F or W. The order of the fields is J gene, D gene, V gene, CDR3 protein, CDR3 DNA. D genes are given only for firm matches.

TRBJ1-4 | . | TRBV4-3 | CASSQERPSPGGNEKLFF | TGCGCCAGCAGCCAAGAGCGGCCCTCCCCCGGGGGTAATGAAAAACTGTTTTTT
TRBJ2-3 | TRBD1 | TRBV28 | CASSLEGAWGTDTQYF | TGTGCCAGCAGTCTCGAGGGGGCGTGGGGCACAGATACGCAGTATTTT
TRBJ2-7 | . | TRBV6-6 | CASSSGVYEQYF | TGTGCCAGCAGTTCGGGGGTCTACGAGCAGTACTTC
TRBJ2-1 | . | TRBV4-2 | CASSQGAGRRDEQFF | TGTGCCAGCAGCCAAGGTGCGGGCAGGCGTGATGAGCAGTTCTTC
TRBJ2-7 | . | TRBV6-1 | CASTFTYEQYF | TGTGCCAGCACCTTTACCTACGAGCAGTACTTC
TRBJ2-3 | . | TRBV7-9 | CASSPKGPGLDTQYF | TGTGCCAGCAGCCCCAAAGGCCCAGGCCTTGATACGCAGTATTTT
TRBJ2-1 | TRBD2 | TRBV7-3 | CASSPRSGSSYNEQFF | TGTGCCAGCAGCCCCCGGAGCGGGAGTTCCTACAATGAGCAGTTCTTC
TRBJ2-1 | . | TRBV7-9 | CASTTTSGGYYNEQFF | TGTGCCAGCACCACTACATCGGGGGGCTACTACAATGAGCAGTTCTTC
TRBJ1-5 | TRBD1 | TRBV27 | CASSLYTGAGQPQHF | TGTGCCAGCAGTTTATACACAGGGGCAGGGCAGCCCCAGCATTTT
TRBJ1-2 | . | TRBV7-9 | CASSLAGWHGYTF | TGTGCCAGCAGCTTAGCCGGGTGGCATGGCTACACCTTC
TRBJ2-7 | . | TRBV27 | CASSYLNIQGIPYEQYF | TGTGCCAGCAGCTATTTGAATATACAGGGAATCCCCTACGAGCAGTACTTC
TRBJ2-7 | TRBD2 | TRBV7-9 | CASSQTSGFYYEQYF | TGTGCCAGCAGCCAGACTAGCGGGTTTTACTACGAGCAGTACTTC
TRBJ2-7 | . | TRBV4-1 | CASSQDGNRYYEQYF | TGCGCCAGCAGCCAAGATGGGAACAGATACTACGAGCAGTACTTC
TRBJ2-7 | . | TRBV19 | CASRNGQHYEQYF | TGTGCCAGTAGGAACGGACAGCACTACGAGCAGTACTTC
TRBJ2-7 | . | TRBV30 | CAWRAQGTYEQYF | TGTGCCTGGAGGGCCCAGGGGACCTACGAGCAGTACTTC
TRBJ2-5 | TRBD1 | TRBV7-2 | CASSRQGWETQYF | TGTGCCAGCAGCCGACAGGGCTGGGAGACCCAGTACTTC